This T cell receptor (beta chain) was identified during a study of blood T cell repertoires in COVID-19. The wider study: The United States, Italy and Spain were the sources of the acute and convalescent COVID-19 samples. Sources were T cells, B-cell-depleted T cells, or PBMCs; the material itself was cDNA or gDNA.

Germline CDR1 is MNHNS and CDR2 is SASEGT. V lost 4 bases, J lost 5 bases, and 10 bases stayed unmatched. The CDR3 is 16 residues long. Sequenced by immunoSEQ multiplex PCR; TCRdb stores in-frame clones only, minus some. Among about 250,000 clones listed, approximately 84% were seen once. Sequenced material: peripheral blood. The V call is TRBV6-1, the J call TRBJ2-2; 7 bases are a match to TRBD1. The sequence derives from a man between 45 and 60 years old with acute or convalescent COVID-19. The CDR3 here is CASSAATGWSTGELFF. CDR3 bases: TGTGCCAGCAGTGCCGCGACAGGGTGGTCGACCGGGGAGCTGTTTTTT.